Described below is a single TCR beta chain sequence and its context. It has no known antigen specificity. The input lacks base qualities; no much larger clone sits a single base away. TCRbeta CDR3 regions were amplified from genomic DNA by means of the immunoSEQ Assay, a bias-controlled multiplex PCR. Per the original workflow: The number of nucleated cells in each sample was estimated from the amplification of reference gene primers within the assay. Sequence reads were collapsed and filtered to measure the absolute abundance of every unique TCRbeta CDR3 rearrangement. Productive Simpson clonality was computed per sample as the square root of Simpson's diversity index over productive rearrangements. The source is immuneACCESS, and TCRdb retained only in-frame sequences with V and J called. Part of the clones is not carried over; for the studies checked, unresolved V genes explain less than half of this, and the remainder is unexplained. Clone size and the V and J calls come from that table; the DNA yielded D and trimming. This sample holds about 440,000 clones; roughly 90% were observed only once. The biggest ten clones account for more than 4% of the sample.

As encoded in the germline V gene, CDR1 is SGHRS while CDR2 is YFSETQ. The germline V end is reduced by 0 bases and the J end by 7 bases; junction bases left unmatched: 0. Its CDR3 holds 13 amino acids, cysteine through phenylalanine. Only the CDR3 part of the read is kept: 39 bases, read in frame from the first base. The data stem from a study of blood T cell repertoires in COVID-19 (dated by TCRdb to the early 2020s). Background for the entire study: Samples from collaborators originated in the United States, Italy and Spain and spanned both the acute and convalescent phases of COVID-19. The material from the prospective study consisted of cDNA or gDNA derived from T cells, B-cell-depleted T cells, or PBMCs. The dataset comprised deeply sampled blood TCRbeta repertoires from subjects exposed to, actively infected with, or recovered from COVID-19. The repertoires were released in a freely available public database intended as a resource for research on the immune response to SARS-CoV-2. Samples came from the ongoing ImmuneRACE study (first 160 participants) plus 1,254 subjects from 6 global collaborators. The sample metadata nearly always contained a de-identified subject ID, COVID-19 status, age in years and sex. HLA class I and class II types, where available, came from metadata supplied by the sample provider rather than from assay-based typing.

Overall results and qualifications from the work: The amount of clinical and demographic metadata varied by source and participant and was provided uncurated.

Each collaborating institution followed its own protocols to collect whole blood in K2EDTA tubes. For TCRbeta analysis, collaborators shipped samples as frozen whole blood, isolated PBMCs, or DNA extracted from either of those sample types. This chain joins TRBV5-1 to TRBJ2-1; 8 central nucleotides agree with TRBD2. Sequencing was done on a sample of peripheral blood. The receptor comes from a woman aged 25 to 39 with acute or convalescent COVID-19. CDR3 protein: CASSLGGRNEQFF. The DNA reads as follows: TGCGCCAGCAGCTTGGGCGGGAGGAATGAGCAGTTCTTC.